This T cell receptor beta chain was sequenced during a study of response to subunit inactivated influenza vaccine. This clonotype was recorded many times. TCRdb analysed the RT-PCR reads with MiXCR anew, one entry per CDR3 protein. This sample has over 650,000 distinct CDR3 sequences, with under 20% found just once. The CDR3 extends over 15 amino acids. With 0 bases clipped from V and 5 bases from J, the junction kept 2 bases outside the gene matches. The source was PBMCs from blood, collected roughly 5 days after vaccination. The chain employs TRBV12-3 or TRBV12-4 and TRBJ1-4, with 8 bases that match TRBD1. The sequence derives from a middle-aged man who received an inactivated influenza vaccine. In nucleotides, the CDR3 is TGTGCCAGCAGTTTAGCCGGGACAGGAAATGAAAAACTGTTTTTT. Translated: CASSLAGTGNEKLFF.